The 10 T cell receptor beta chains presented below share a single source sample, sequenced in a study of T cells in Graves' hyperthyroidism and ophthalmopathy. Amplified TCR beta CDR3 regions derived from RNA transcripts. The primer set for the first-round RT-PCR of the TCR CDR3 was HTBI. TCRdb redid the calling of the multiplex PCR reads with MiXCR, one entry per CDR3 protein. The sample carries about 300,000 distinct CDR3 sequences, 25% to 30% recorded once. Sequenced: blood. The receptors originated from a man in his forties with Graves' hyperthyroidism that later progressed to Graves' ophthalmopathy.

CDR3 DNA: TGTGCCAGTAGTAAATCTTCGGGAGGTTACGAGCAGTACTTC. This sequence encodes CASSKSSGGYEQYF. The chain uses TRBV19 and TRBJ2-7; 7 bases are shared with TRBD2. Germline loops: CDR1 LNHDA, CDR2 SQIVND (reference sequence). The CDR3 spans 14 residues. V trimming: 4 bases; J trimming: 4 bases; junction bases outside the gene matches: 7.

The chain combines TRBV7-2 with TRBJ2-5; 13 bases are shared with TRBD2. The CDR3 covers 16 residues. V was clipped by 6 bases and J by 3 bases; unmatched bases: 7. The germline V gene has CDR1 SGHTA and CDR2 FQGNSA. The CDR3 DNA is TGTGCCAGCAGTTTACTAGCGGGAGGGACTAAAGAGACCCAGTACTTC. This translates into CASSLLAGGTKETQYF. Full variable domain (remainder filled in from reference TRBV7-2 and TRBJ2-5): GAGVSQSPSNKVTEKGKDVELRCDPISGHTALYWYRQSLGQGLEFLIYFQGNSAPDKSGLPSDRFSAERTGGSVSTLTIQRTQQEDSAVYLCASSLLAGGTKETQYFGPGTRLLVL.

This clonotype was seen at least ten times. J is TRBJ2-3 and V is TRBV6-2 or TRBV6-3, with D tentatively TRBD2 (5 bases). Per the germline V gene, CDR1 is MNHEY and CDR2 is SVGEGT. The V and J ends lost 0 bases and 1 base respectively, with 11 bases between them. This CDR3 contains 16 residues. This chain's CDR3 is CASSYSRAEGTDTQYF. As DNA, the CDR3 is TGTGCCAGCAGTTACTCAAGGGCGGAGGGCACAGATACGCAGTATTTT.

This clonotype was seen ten or more times. The chain joins TRBV24-1 to TRBJ2-5, with D possibly being TRBD1 (6 bases). This CDR3 contains 14 residues. V was pared by 1 base and J by 5 bases, with 10 bases between. Germline loops: CDR1 KGHDR, CDR2 SFDVKD. CDR3 region: CATSDFTGSETQYF. The CDR3, as DNA: TGTGCCACCAGTGATTTTACAGGGAGCGAGACCCAGTACTTC.

In the case of this clonotype: This may come from a read error, since a much larger clone is one base off. The genes are TRBV6-1 and TRBJ1-1, with D maybe TRBD1 (5 bases). Trimming stripped 6 bases from V and 5 bases from J, with 10 bases between. Germline V gene lookup returns CDR1 MNHNS and CDR2 SASEGT. This CDR3 is 12 amino acids long. CDR3 sequence reads: CASSFRETEAFF. Written as DNA, the CDR3 is TGTGCCAGCAGCTTCAGGGAGACTGAAGCTTTCTTT.

The chain joins TRBV6-1 to TRBJ1-1, with D possibly TRBD1 on 5 matching bases. CDR1 and CDR2 (germline): MNHNS, SASEGT. The CDR3 spans 15 residues. V lost 6 bases and J 0 bases, leaving 14 bases between the germline ends. The CDR3 DNA sequence: TGTGCCAGCAGACAGACGGGGACGGTGAACACTGAAGCTTTCTTT. Translating gives CASRQTGTVNTEAFF.

At least ten counts were recorded for this clonotype. The chain couples TRBV12-3 or TRBV12-4 to TRBJ1-5; no clear D gene. This CDR3 contains 16 residues. Deletions cut 2 bases from V and 2 bases from J, with 13 bases between. The CDR3 DNA reads TGTGCCAGCAGTTTATGGAGGTCTGGGCGCAATCAGCCCCAGCATTTT. This gives the protein CASSLWRSGRNQPQHF.

This clonotype came up many times. DNA for the CDR3: TGTGCCACCAGTGATAGAGGGGAGGGGGACATTCAGTACTTC. It yields the protein CATSDRGEGDIQYF. The chain recombines TRBV24-1 with TRBJ2-4; possible D gene TRBD2, 7 bases. This CDR3 has 14 residues. The V and J ends lost 3 bases and 8 bases respectively, with 13 bases between them. Looked up from germline, CDR1 is KGHDR and CDR2 is SFDVKD.

The chain employs TRBV6-2 or TRBV6-3 and TRBJ2-7; 10 bases line up with TRBD2. Germline trimming cut 8 bases from V and 2 bases from J; bases unmatched to any gene: 6. CDR3 length: 14 amino acids. Germline loops: CDR1 MNHEY, CDR2 SVGEGT. CDR3 nucleotides: TGTGCCAGCTGCATAGCGGGAGGCACCTACGAGCAGTACTTC. Amino acids: CASCIAGGTYEQYF.

There are many counts of this clonotype. The rearrangement joins TRBV7-2 to TRBJ1-2; 12 bases fit TRBD1. Germline loops: CDR1 SGHTA, CDR2 FQGNSA. V dropped 6 bases and J dropped 2; count of bases not matched to a gene: 10. The CDR3 covers 17 residues. The CDR3, as DNA: TGTGCCAGCAGTTCCCGGGACAGGGGGCTTTGGAACTATGGCTACACCTTC. Amino acid sequence: CASSSRDRGLWNYGYTF.